This T cell receptor (beta chain) was documented in a study of cytomegalovirus exposure and HLA in healthy donors. Germline CDR1 MNHNS, CDR2 SASEGT. The CDR3 contains 14 residues. Germline trimming cut 4 bases from V and 4 bases from J; bases unmatched to any gene: 2. Comment on this clone: Its antigen remains unknown.

General study points: Within a later analysis, the majority of CMV-associated TCR beta chains appeared HLA-restricted. HLA alleles showed associations with about 17,000 TCR beta sequences in a later analysis, at a 0.05 false discovery rate. Highly shared sequence variants in one cluster were likely a sequencing artifact.

With 60 Vbeta and 13 Jbeta primers, the PCR was carried out. This table comes from immunoSEQ multiplex PCR, and its TCRdb copy is limited to in-frame clones, with some not included. The data hold 100,000 to 150,000 clones, with more than 60% observed a single time. Source material: PBMCs. The genes are TRBV6-1 and TRBJ1-4, with TRBD1 matching 8 bases. This clonotype originated in a woman aged 40 to 50 in good health and CMV-seropositive. The CDR3 DNA is TGTGCCAGCAGTGCAGACAGGGGTAATGAAAAACTGTTTTTT. Translated, it gives CASSADRGNEKLFF.